The present T cell receptor (beta chain) was sequenced within a study of blood T cell repertoires in COVID-19. Study at large: PBMCs, B-cell-depleted T cells, or T cells provided the cDNA or gDNA that made up the material.

In its sample, this clone was seen once. The method was immunoSEQ multiplex PCR; TCRdb's version includes in-frame clones alone and lacks a portion of them. Of about 230,000 clones listed, 65% to 90% are singletons. Trimming removed 6 bases from V and 1 base from J; junction bases left unmatched: 2. The CDR3 has 14 residues. Germline lookup yields CDR1 SNHLY and CDR2 FYNNEI. V usage is TRBV2 and J usage is TRBJ1-5; 8 nucleotides align to TRBD1. The specimen was peripheral blood. The sequence came from a man aged 40-49 years who had recovered from COVID-19. CDR3 sequence: CASRTGVSNQPQHF. As DNA, the CDR3 is TGTGCCAGCAGGACAGGGGTAAGCAATCAGCCCCAGCATTTT.